Included here is one TCR beta chain sequence, with context. What it binds is unknown. This record comes from a study of shared clonotypes between healthy human individuals. Study overall: A few men and a couple of women, aged 18 to 49, were donors.

Study results and limitations: The study generally estimated greater richness for naive than memory subsets.

The germline gives CDR1 SGHRS, CDR2 YFSETQ. The CDR3 has 14 amino acids. With 7 bases removed from V and 0 bases from J, the gap between germline ends came to 14 bases. Sequencing was performed with immunoSEQ multiplex PCR; in TCRdb, only in-frame clones are kept and a portion is missing. The data contain millions of clones, 90% to 95% of them singletons. Sequences were obtained from naive CD4+ T cells sorted from blood. This sample's subset: CD45RA+ positively selected. This chain joins TRBV5-1 and TRBJ2-7, with unresolved D. The source is a man aged 18-30 years in good health. The CDR3 region is CASGVGFSSYEQYF. CDR3 nucleotides: TGCGCCAGCGGTGTCGGGTTTAGCTCCTACGAGCAGTACTTC. The whole variable domain, remainder taken from reference TRBV5-1 and TRBJ2-7, is KAGVTQTPRYLIKTRGQQVTLSCSPISGHRSVSWYQQTPGQGLQFLFEYFSETQRNKGNFPGRFSGRQFSNSRSEMNVSTLELGDSALYLCASGVGFSSYEQYFGPGTRLTVT.